Reported below is one T cell receptor (beta chain). The antigen is not known. The entry originates in a study of regulatory T cells in long-lasting Graves disease. Findings and limits, study-wide: Persistent-disease Graves' patients showed less TCR diversity than new cases. Persistent disease was associated with favored TRBV28 usage and with favored use of TRBJ1-2 and TRBJ2-5.

The time point is: newly diagnosed GD, antithyroid drugs for less than 3 months. PBMC RNA was the source of the TCR library. The germline V and J ends were trimmed by 2 bases and 2 bases, with 18 bases remaining between them. Germline loops: CDR1 MNHEY, CDR2 SVGEGT. The CDR3 extends over 18 amino acids. HTBI primers from iRepertoire and Arm-PCR of CDR3 regions yielded the TCR beta libraries. Each CDR3 protein gets one entry after TCRdb re-called the multiplex PCR reads with MiXCR. The table shows 350,000 to 550,000 distinct CDR3 sequences, with 14% occurring only once. The data also belong to a second study, concerning T cells in Graves' hyperthyroidism and ophthalmopathy.

V is TRBV6-2 or TRBV6-3 and J is TRBJ2-2; a weak D match, TRBD1 (6 bases). This receptor was taken from a woman between 50 and 59 years old with Graves disease. Here the sequenced sample was peripheral blood mononuclear cells (PBMCs), taken at new diagnosis, from a patient treated with antithyroid drugs. CDR3: CASSYEGLGQTNTGELFF. The DNA of the CDR3 is TGTGCCAGCAGTTACGAGGGGCTCGGACAGACTAACACCGGGGAGCTGTTTTTT.